This TCR beta chain was identified during a study of siplizumab effects on memory and regulatory T cells. Across the whole study: Paired reactions compared siplizumab at around 1 ug/mL with no drug, using mixed lymphocyte reactions.

Comment on this clone: Antigen specificity is unknown.

Germline lookup yields CDR1 MDHEN and CDR2 SYDVKM. Trimming pared 1 base from V and 7 bases from J, leaving 8 bases between. This CDR3 has 12 residues. Study results and limitations: About 80-97% of proliferating CD4+ or CD8+ clones had no assignable naive or memory phenotype. Alloreactive sequences traceable to unstimulated CD4+ memory cells were significantly reduced by siplizumab.

Cocultured for over five days at 37°C were the mixed lymphocyte reaction cells. Measured with immunoSEQ multiplex PCR; TCRdb has only the in-frame clones, and not every one. The sample shows several thousand clones, about 35% of them seen only once. This TCR was sampled from a human donor in good health; the cells came from an allogeneic mixed lymphocyte reaction. The chain links TRBV28 to TRBJ2-7; unclear D gene. Input material: CFSE-low (dividing) CD8+ T cells sorted from an allogeneic mixed lymphocyte reaction. CDR3 DNA: TGTGCCAGCAGTTTATTTGGTCGTGAGCAGTACTTC. Translating gives CASSLFGREQYF.